These 31 T cell receptor beta chains came from one sample sequenced in a study of blood T cell repertoires in COVID-19. Libraries were prepared by immunoSEQ multiplex PCR; TCRdb keeps only in-frame clonotypes and omits some of them. The data show 90,000 to 150,000 clones, around four fifths seen once. Material: peripheral blood. The receptors stem from a human donor in a cohort sampled during active COVID-19.

This clone was found a few times. The chain couples TRBV4-3 to TRBJ2-7; 7 nucleotides line up with TRBD2. The ends lost 0 bases at V and 3 bases at J; junction bases unmatched: 5. CDR3 length: 15 residues. Germline CDR1 is LGHNA and CDR2 is YSLEER. CDR3 sequence: CASSQDWVAGYEQYF. As DNA, the CDR3 is TGCGCCAGCAGCCAAGATTGGGTAGCGGGCTACGAGCAGTACTTC.

This clone was detected once. This chain joins TRBV5-1 and TRBJ2-7, with D perhaps matching TRBD1 (7 bases). The ends were cut back, 4 bases at V and 3 bases at J, with 14 bases in the middle. In germline, CDR1 is SGHRS, CDR2 YFSETQ. The CDR3 totals 14 residues. CDR3 sequence reads: CASSLGGTDYEQYF. CDR3 DNA sequence: TGCGCCAGCAGCCTCGGAGGGACAGACTACGAGCAGTACTTC.

The chain joins TRBV7-8 to TRBJ2-3, with TRBD2 identical over 11 bases. The CDR3 runs 16 residues. The germline V gene has CDR1 SGHVS and CDR2 FQNEAQ. The trim removed 5 bases at V and 4 bases at J, leaving 8 bases unmatched. In DNA form, the CDR3 reads TGTGCCAGCAGCCATAGTAGCGGGGGGGGGTCAGATACGCAGTATTTT. Amino acids: CASSHSSGGGSDTQYF.

This clone was seen only once. The chain links TRBV3-1 (or the pseudogene TRBV3-2) to TRBJ1-6; a weak D match, TRBD1 (5 bases). V lost 3 bases, J lost 7 bases, and 10 bases lay in between. Germline V gives CDR1 LGHDT, CDR2 YNNKEL (reference sequence). The CDR3 is 14 amino acids. The CDR3 nucleotides read TGTGCCAGCAGCCAGCAGGGTGGGAATTCACCCCTCCACTTT. It codes for CASSQQGGNSPLHF.

V usage is TRBV19 and J usage is TRBJ1-5; 10 positions match TRBD1. Germline V CDR1 and CDR2: LNHDA, SQIVND (reference sequence). After removal of 6 bases from V and 2 bases from J, the junction contained 1 base not matched to a gene. This CDR3 region has 14 residues. DNA for the CDR3: TGTGCCAGTAGGGGGACAGGGGGCAATCAGCCCCAGCATTTT. Encoded protein: CASRGTGGNQPQHF.

This sequence joins TRBV5-6 and TRBJ2-7, with 9 bases fitting TRBD1. This CDR3 region has 17 residues. CDR1 and CDR2 (germline): SGHDT, YYEEEE. After removal of 4 bases from V and 2 bases from J, the junction contained 13 bases not matched to a gene. The CDR3 bases are TGTGCCAGCAGCCCGACGGGGACAGGGCAGGGAGCCTACGAGCAGTACTTC. This translates into CASSPTGTGQGAYEQYF.

The V gene is TRBV5-1, the J gene TRBJ1-4; tentatively, D is TRBD1 (6 bases). V was pared by 4 bases and J by 8 bases, with 21 bases between. Germline assignment: CDR1 SGHRS and CDR2 YFSETQ. The CDR3 sequence is 16 residues long. In DNA, the CDR3 is TGCGCCAGCAGCCCACAGGGAGACAACGGTCTGGAAAAACTGTTTTTT. Its translation: CASSPQGDNGLEKLFF. The full variable domain, its missing parts supplied by reference TRBV5-1 and TRBJ1-4, is KAGVTQTPRYLIKTRGQQVTLSCSPISGHRSVSWYQQTPGQGLQFLFEYFSETQRNKGNFPGRFSGRQFSNSRSEMNVSTLELGDSALYLCASSPQGDNGLEKLFFGSGTQLSVL.

For this clone: The sample has other DNA sequences that encode this CDR3 too. The chain is built from TRBV5-1 and TRBJ2-5, with a possible D match to TRBD1 (5 bases). The germline CDR1 and CDR2 sequences are SGHRS and YFSETQ. V lost 0 bases, J lost 0 bases, and 6 bases lay in between. This CDR3 region has 14 residues. The CDR3 spells CASSLAGYQETQYF. The CDR3 nucleotides read TGCGCCAGCAGCTTGGCAGGGTACCAAGAGACCCAGTACTTC.

This clone was picked up a small number of times. This sequence joins TRBV3-1 (or the pseudogene TRBV3-2) and TRBJ2-7; TRBD1 is a possible D gene (7 bases). There are 15 residues in the CDR3. Looked up from germline, CDR1 is LGHDT and CDR2 is YNNKEL (reference sequence). V lost 0 bases, J lost 3 bases, and 12 bases lay in between. The CDR3 coding sequence is TGTGCCAGCAGCCAAGAGGGCAGGGGGGTCTACGAGCAGTACTTC. Encoded protein: CASSQEGRGVYEQYF.

The chain uses TRBV2 and TRBJ2-2, with TRBD1 matching over 9 bases. The CDR3 is made up of 14 amino acids. Looked up from germline, CDR1 is SNHLY and CDR2 is FYNNEI. Trimming took 6 bases from V and 4 from J; bases not matched to a gene: 3. This CDR3 reads CASRVGQGTGELFF. Written as DNA, the CDR3 is TGTGCCAGCAGGGTGGGACAGGGCACCGGGGAGCTGTTTTTT.

V is TRBV7-9 and J is TRBJ2-1, with 8 positions matching TRBD2. The length of the CDR3 is 15 residues. Germline V gene sequence: CDR1 SEHNR, CDR2 FQNEAQ (reference sequence). Germline trimming cut 1 base from V and 4 bases from J; bases unmatched to any gene: 3. CDR3 in amino acids: CASSLGGGTYNEQFF. CDR3 nucleotide sequence: TGTGCCAGCAGCTTAGGCGGGGGGACGTACAATGAGCAGTTCTTC.

The count of this clone is one. The chain is built from TRBV7-9 and TRBJ2-3, with 7 bases aligning to TRBD1. Trimming cost V 8 bases and J 2 bases; bases outside gene matches: 7. Germline V gene data show CDR1 as SEHNR and CDR2 as FQNEAQ (reference sequence). The CDR3 loop spans 14 amino acids. The CDR3 region has the DNA TGTGCCAGCGTAACGGGACAGCTCACAGATACGCAGTATTTT. This translates into CASVTGQLTDTQYF.

The chain combines TRBV7-2 with TRBJ1-1; weak D call: TRBD1 (5 bases). CDR3 length equals 14 residues. The germline V and J ends were trimmed by 1 base and 11 bases, with 17 bases remaining between them. CDR1 and CDR2 (germline): SGHTA, FQGNSA. CDR3 region: CASSLDPSWQGAFF. CDR3 sequence (DNA): TGTGCCAGCAGCTTAGACCCCTCCTGGCAGGGCGCTTTCTTT. The full variable domain, with the rest looked up from reference TRBV7-2 and TRBJ1-1, is GAGVSQSPSNKVTEKGKDVELRCDPISGHTALYWYRQSLGQGLEFLIYFQGNSAPDKSGLPSDRFSAERTGGSVSTLTIQRTQQEDSAVYLCASSLDPSWQGAFFGQGTRLTVV.

The rearrangement uses TRBV28 and TRBJ2-7; TRBD1 matches at 9 bases. Trimming at V came to 3 bases and at J to 5 bases, leaving 11 bases not matched to a gene. The CDR3 contains 16 residues. CDR1 is MDHEN, CDR2 SYDVKM, per germline. CDR3 in DNA: TGTGCCAGCAGTTTGCCTCTGACAGGGGGAAGAGACGAGCAGTACTTC. It encodes CASSLPLTGGRDEQYF.

CDR3 sequence reads: CASSPDTAYEQYF. CDR3 bases: TGTGCCAGCTCACCGGACACTGCCTACGAGCAGTACTTC. This chain connects TRBV18 to TRBJ2-7, with D maybe TRBD1 (5 bases). V lost 3 bases and J 2 bases, leaving 8 bases between the germline ends. CDR1 is KGHSH, CDR2 LQKENI, per germline. The CDR3 is 13 amino acids.

This clone was counted between two and nine times. V usage is TRBV9 and J usage is TRBJ2-5; possible D gene TRBD2, 5 bases. Germline CDR1 reads SGDLS; CDR2 reads YYNGEE. This CDR3 is built from 13 residues. Trimming took 4 bases from V and 5 from J, leaving 12 bases between them. The chain's CDR3 is CASSFSTGETQYF. Written as DNA, the CDR3 is TGTGCCAGCAGCTTCAGTACGGGGGAGACCCAGTACTTC. The full variable domain, rest sourced from reference TRBV9 and TRBJ2-5, is DSGVTQTPKHLITATGQRVTLRCSPRSGDLSVYWYQQSLDQGLQFLIQYYNGEERAKGNILERFSAQQFPDLHSELNLSSLELGDSALYFCASSFSTGETQYFGPGTRLLVL.

In nucleotides, the CDR3 is TGCAGCGTTCGGCCGGGACTAGCGGGGGTGGCTAGCACAGATACGCAGTATTTT. Translation gives CSVRPGLAGVASTDTQYF. This chain uses TRBV29-1 with TRBJ2-3; TRBD2 matches 14 bases. Germline V gives CDR1 SQVTM, CDR2 ANQGSEA. The ends lost 5 bases at V and 0 bases at J; junction bases unmatched: 10. The CDR3 runs 18 residues.

The rearrangement joins TRBV6-2 or TRBV6-3 to TRBJ2-7; D is perhaps TRBD1 (6 bases). Germline loops: CDR1 MNHEY, CDR2 SVGEGT. The CDR3 runs 13 residues. Trimming removed 4 bases from V and 3 bases from J, with 10 bases in between. In DNA, the CDR3 is TGTGCCAGCAGTTTAACAGGGAGCTACGAGCAGTACTTC. Residues: CASSLTGSYEQYF.

The rearrangement joins TRBV12-3 or TRBV12-4 to TRBJ2-7; D gene ambiguous. The CDR3 runs 12 residues. The V end was cut by 1 base, the J end by 4 bases, with 5 bases between. In DNA, the CDR3 is TGTGCCAGCAGTTTAGTCTTGTACGAGCAGTACTTC. Protein: CASSLVLYEQYF.

Only a few counts were recorded for this clone. This chain links TRBV6-1 with TRBJ2-6; D gene ambiguous. Trimming pared 2 bases from V and 0 bases from J, leaving 5 bases between. In germline, CDR1 is MNHNS, CDR2 SASEGT. The CDR3 runs to 15 residues. The CDR3 region is CASSELPSGANVLTF. As DNA, the CDR3 is TGTGCCAGCAGTGAACTTCCCTCTGGGGCCAACGTCCTGACTTTC.

The V and J genes are TRBV19 and TRBJ1-4; D is perhaps TRBD1 (5 bases). The germline V gene has CDR1 LNHDA and CDR2 SQIVND (reference sequence). The V gene lost 2 bases and the J gene lost 2 bases, with 6 bases spanning the gap. This CDR3 has 14 amino acids. CDR3 amino acids: CASSIQGTNEKLFF. Written as DNA, the CDR3 is TGTGCCAGTAGTATACAGGGCACTAATGAAAAACTGTTTTTT.

The chain has TRBV10-2 and TRBJ2-3; tentative D call: TRBD2 (5 bases). Germline lookup yields CDR1 WSHSY and CDR2 SAAADI. V shed 0 bases and J shed 0 bases, with 10 bases lying between them. CDR3 length: 16 residues. Written as DNA, the CDR3 is TGCGCCAGCAGTGAGTCGGTGAGGACTAGCACAGATACGCAGTATTTT. Residues: CASSESVRTSTDTQYF.

The chain couples TRBV3-1 (or the pseudogene TRBV3-2) to TRBJ2-5, with 9 bases matching TRBD2. Germline trimming cut 2 bases from V and 6 bases from J; bases unmatched to any gene: 7. Germline V lookup: CDR1 LGHDT, CDR2 YNNKEL (reference sequence). This CDR3 contains 15 residues. CDR3 DNA sequence: TGTGCCAGCAGCCAACCCGGCGGGGGGGGACAGACCCAGTACTTC. Its translation: CASSQPGGGGQTQYF.

This chain connects TRBV7-2 to TRBJ2-3; 11 nucleotides agree with TRBD2. This CDR3 is built from 16 residues. V lost 2 bases to trimming and J lost 4 bases; unmatched junction nucleotides: 5. Per the germline V gene, CDR1 is SGHTA and CDR2 is FQGNSA. The DNA of the CDR3 is TGTGCCAGCAGCTTACGTAGCGGGGGGGCCGCAGATACGCAGTATTTT. This gives the protein CASSLRSGGAADTQYF.

The V call is TRBV7-2, the J call TRBJ2-7; 11 bases fit TRBD1. The CDR3 runs 15 residues. Germline CDR1 and CDR2: SGHTA and FQGNSA. J gave up 4 bases and V 3 bases, and 5 bases lay outside the gene matches. The CDR3 DNA reads TGTGCCAGCAGCTTGGGACAGGGGGGTTCGTACGAGCAGTACTTC. This translates into CASSLGQGGSYEQYF.

The chain joins TRBV6-1 to TRBJ2-3, with TRBD2 matching 8 bases. The V and J ends lost 3 bases and 1 base, in that order; junction bases with no gene match: 6. CDR3 length equals 16 residues. Germline V lookup: CDR1 MNHNS, CDR2 SASEGT. The CDR3 loop is CASSEGRAGGTDTQYF. CDR3 nucleotides: TGTGCCAGCAGTGAGGGTAGAGCGGGGGGCACAGATACGCAGTATTTT.

The rearrangement joins TRBV19 to TRBJ2-2, with D perhaps TRBD1 (5 bases). CDR1 is LNHDA, CDR2 SQIVND, per germline (reference sequence). The CDR3 contains 13 residues. V was trimmed by 0 bases and J by 6 bases, leaving 5 bases between them. In DNA, the CDR3 is TGTGCCAGTAGTATAGACAGGGCCGGGGAGCTGTTTTTT. Translating it yields CASSIDRAGELFF.

V and J are TRBV7-6 and TRBJ2-1; D gene ambiguous. Trimming removed 0 bases at V and 5 bases at J, with 11 bases between. The CDR3 contains 15 residues. Germline V gene data show CDR1 as SGHVS and CDR2 as FNYEAQ. Written as DNA, the CDR3 is TGTGCCAGCAGCTTAGCCTTCGACTTAAACAATGAGCAGTTCTTC. Translation gives CASSLAFDLNNEQFF.

V and J are TRBV6-5 and TRBJ1-4; weak D call: TRBD1 (5 bases). Germline assignment: CDR1 MNHEY and CDR2 SVGAGI. The V end was cut by 6 bases, the J end by 0 bases, with 8 bases between. This CDR3 is 14 amino acids long. CDR3 in DNA: TGTGCCAGCAGAGGGACTGCAACTAATGAAAAACTGTTTTTT. Encoded protein: CASRGTATNEKLFF.

The rearrangement uses TRBV27 and TRBJ1-5; D is uncertain. The CDR3 consists of 12 residues. CDR1 and CDR2 from the germline V gene are MNHEY and SMNVEV (reference sequence). Trimming removed 11 bases at V and 5 bases at J, with 13 bases between. Here the CDR3 DNA reads TGTGCCGAACCGGGTAACGATCAGCCCCAGCATTTT. This encodes CAEPGNDQPQHF.

The CDR3 region has the DNA TGTGCCAGTAGTCCTCAAAGGACTACCCTCTCCTACGAGCAGTACTTC. This sequence encodes CASSPQRTTLSYEQYF. The V call is TRBV19, the J call TRBJ2-7; D possibly corresponds to TRBD2 (6 bases). The CDR3 consists of 16 residues. Germline V gives CDR1 LNHDA, CDR2 SQIVND (reference sequence). Deletions cut 5 bases from V and 0 bases from J, with 17 bases between.